Following are 26 T cell receptor beta chains from one sample sequenced in a study of blood T cell repertoires in COVID-19. Clones were read by immunoSEQ multiplex PCR, and TCRdb kept only the in-frame ones, dropping some. Of around 180,000 clones listed, around 85% are singletons. The sequencing input was peripheral blood. Receptor source: a human donor with active or convalescent COVID-19. The donor label of this sample is uncertain.

The chain is built from TRBV7-9 and TRBJ2-2, with a tentative D call TRBD1 (5 bases). Between the trimmed V and J ends, which lost 3 bases and 4 bases, there was a span of 12 bases. CDR1 is SEHNR and CDR2 is FQNEAQ in the germline V gene (reference sequence). The CDR3 is 15 amino acids. The chain's CDR3 is CASSLGLGVTGELFF. The CDR3 DNA sequence: TGTGCCAGCAGCTTGGGCCTAGGGGTCACCGGGGAGCTGTTTTTT.

The rearrangement uses TRBV11-3 and TRBJ1-6; possibly TRBD1 for D (5 bases). The V end lost 0 bases, the J end lost 7 bases, and 22 bases lay between the germline ends. The CDR3 has 19 amino acids. The germline CDR1 and CDR2 sequences are SGHNT and YENEEA. The CDR3 DNA follows: TGTGCCAGCAGCTTAGATCTGGGTATTGGCGGGACGGTGAATTCACCCCTCCACTTT. Amino acid sequence: CASSLDLGIGGTVNSPLHF. Supplemented by reference TRBV11-3 and TRBJ1-6, the full variable domain reads EAGVVQSPRYKIIEKKQPVAFWCNPISGHNTLYWYLQNLGQGPELLIRYENEEAVDDSQLPKDRFSAERLKGVDSTLKIQPAELGDSAVYLCASSLDLGIGGTVNSPLHFGNGTRLTVT.

The chain is built from TRBV16 and TRBJ2-4; D perhaps matches TRBD2 (6 bases). The germline gives CDR1 KGHSY, CDR2 FQNENV. V was pared by 4 bases and J by 6 bases, with 22 bases between. CDR3 length: 17 amino acids. The CDR3 nucleotides are TGTGCCAGCAGCCCCACCCCAAAGGCGGGCGGGGTAAACATTCAGTACTTC. It encodes CASSPTPKAGGVNIQYF. The whole variable domain, filled in from reference TRBV16 and TRBJ2-4, reads GEEVAQTPKHLVRGEGQKAKLYCAPIKGHSYVFWYQQVLKNEFKFLISFQNENVFDETGMPKERFSAKCLPNSPCSLEIQATKLEDSAVYFCASSPTPKAGGVNIQYFGAGTRLSVL.

The J gene is TRBJ1-2, the V gene TRBV28, with D possibly being TRBD1 (6 bases). CDR1 is MDHEN and CDR2 is SYDVKM in the germline V gene. The CDR3 is made up of 14 amino acids. Deletions cut 7 bases from V and 5 bases from J, with 17 bases between. CDR3 sequence reads: CASIKGGAGYGYTF. CDR3 sequence (DNA): TGTGCCAGCATCAAAGGGGGGGCGGGATATGGCTACACCTTC.

This sequence joins TRBV27 and TRBJ2-7; 8 bases align to TRBD1. V lost 6 bases, J lost 4 bases, and 11 bases stayed unmatched. The CDR3 extends over 15 amino acids. CDR1 is MNHEY and CDR2 is SMNVEV in the germline V gene (reference sequence). CDR3 region: CASSRGTGIGYEQYF. The CDR3 bases are TGTGCCAGCAGCCGCGGGACAGGTATTGGATACGAGCAGTACTTC.

V and J are TRBV7-3 and TRBJ2-1; 7 bases line up with TRBD1. The CDR3 is made up of 14 amino acids. From germline, CDR1 is SGHTA and CDR2 FQGTGA. Trimming cost V 1 base and J 8 bases; bases outside gene matches: 5. This chain's CDR3 is CASSLKRGGHEQFF. The CDR3 DNA is TGTGCCAGCAGCTTAAAACGAGGGGGCCATGAGCAGTTCTTC.

The chain has TRBV5-4 and TRBJ1-2; TRBD1 is a possible D gene (5 bases). V lost 0 bases, J lost 4 bases, and 13 bases lay in between. The CDR3 runs 15 residues. Germline-derived CDR1 and CDR2 are SGHNT and YYREEE (reference sequence). CDR3 residues: CASSLEVGAPYGYTF. Here the CDR3 DNA reads TGTGCCAGCAGCTTGGAGGTTGGGGCCCCCTATGGCTACACCTTC.

The CDR3 loop is CASRGFGRGEQFF. The CDR3 DNA sequence: TGTGCCAGCAGAGGATTCGGGAGGGGTGAGCAGTTCTTC. The gene calls are TRBV6-4 and TRBJ2-1, with 8 bases lining up with TRBD2. The trim removed 6 bases at V and 9 bases at J, leaving 7 bases unmatched. Germline CDR1 is MRHNA and CDR2 is SNTAGT. The CDR3 sequence is 13 residues long.

V gene TRBV3-1 (or the pseudogene TRBV3-2) combines with J gene TRBJ2-7, with D uncertain. There are 12 residues in the CDR3. The V gene's germline CDR1 is LGHDT and CDR2 YNNKEL (reference sequence). Trimming stripped 3 bases from V and 2 bases from J, with 5 bases between. As DNA, the CDR3 is TGTGCCAGCAGCCACGAGACCTACGAGCAGTACTTC. This gives the protein CASSHETYEQYF.

The rearrangement links TRBV7-3 to TRBJ2-3, with D hard to call. Germline CDR1 reads SGHTA; CDR2 reads FQGTGA. V dropped 5 bases and J dropped 4 bases, with 7 bases sitting between them. The CDR3 spans 12 residues. The CDR3 DNA reads TGTGCCAGCAGCGGAGTTGCAGATACGCAGTATTTT. Translating gives CASSGVADTQYF.

The gene calls are TRBV6-5 and TRBJ2-7, with TRBD1 identical over 7 bases. This CDR3 comprises 12 residues. Germline loops: CDR1 MNHEY, CDR2 SVGAGI. V trimming: 6 bases; J trimming: 7 bases; junction bases outside the gene matches: 6. CDR3 sequence reads: CASRSTGMEQYF. In nucleotides, the CDR3 is TGTGCCAGCAGATCGACAGGGATGGAGCAGTACTTC.

This sequence joins TRBV7-9 and TRBJ2-3, with TRBD2 matching over 10 bases. This CDR3 is built from 19 residues. Per germline, CDR1 SEHNR and CDR2 FQNEAQ (reference sequence). V was clipped by 1 base and J by 7 bases; unmatched bases: 17. The CDR3 here is CASSLVPLGLAAKHNTQYF. CDR3 nucleotides: TGTGCCAGCAGCTTAGTTCCCCTCGGACTAGCGGCGAAACACAATACGCAGTATTTT. Variable domain in full (rest from reference TRBV7-9 and TRBJ2-3): DTGVSQNPRHKITKRGQNVTFRCDPISEHNRLYWYRQTLGQGPEFLTYFQNEAQLEKSRLLSDRFSAERPKGSFSTLEIQRTEQGDSAMYLCASSLVPLGLAAKHNTQYFGPGTRLTVL.

This clone was counted once. The J gene is TRBJ2-1, the V gene TRBV6-5, with TRBD2 matching 11 bases. V was pared by 7 bases and J by 7 bases, with 6 bases of the junction left unmatched. This CDR3 comprises 14 residues. The germline V gene encodes CDR1 MNHEY and CDR2 SVGAGI. The CDR3 nucleotides read TGTGCCAGCACACTAGCGGGAGCCCCGAATGAGCAGTTCTTC. Amino acid sequence: CASTLAGAPNEQFF.

The chain recombines TRBV6-5 with TRBJ1-1; tentatively, D is TRBD1 (6 bases). The CDR3 consists of 14 residues. Trimming pared 7 bases from V and 4 bases from J, leaving 16 bases between. Germline CDR1 MNHEY, CDR2 SVGAGI. CDR3: CASKPPGDGTEAFF. CDR3 DNA: TGTGCCAGCAAACCTCCAGGGGACGGCACTGAAGCTTTCTTT.

The chain joins TRBV24-1 to TRBJ2-5; TRBD2 agrees at 13 bases. The CDR3 runs to 16 residues. Germline CDR1 and CDR2: KGHDR and SFDVKD. The trim removed 4 bases at V and 5 bases at J, leaving 6 bases unmatched. CDR3 sequence: CATSEGLAGASETQYF. CDR3 bases: TGTGCCACCAGTGAAGGACTAGCGGGAGCCTCGGAGACCCAGTACTTC.

V usage is TRBV7-3 and J usage is TRBJ1-1; D is perhaps TRBD1 (5 bases). The CDR3 has 14 amino acids. The germline CDR1 and CDR2 sequences are SGHTA and FQGTGA. Deletions cut 0 bases from V and 1 base from J, with 6 bases between. The CDR3 DNA sequence: TGTGCCAGCAGCTTAACGGACAAGAACACTGAAGCTTTCTTT. Amino acid sequence: CASSLTDKNTEAFF. Using reference TRBV7-3 and TRBJ1-1 for the parts outside the CDR3, the full variable domain is GAGVSQTPSNKVTEKGKYVELRCDPISGHTALYWYRQSLGQGPEFLIYFQGTGAADDSGLPNDRFFAVRPEGSVSTLKIQRTERGDSAVYLCASSLTDKNTEAFFGQGTRLTVV.

V gene TRBV19 combines with J gene TRBJ2-2, with 11 positions matching TRBD1. This CDR3 has 16 residues. Germline V gives CDR1 LNHDA, CDR2 SQIVND (reference sequence). The J segment lost 3 bases and the V segment lost 10 bases, leaving 10 bases of the junction unmatched. For the CDR3, the DNA is TGTGCCACCAGGAAGGGGGACAGGGGGTACACCGGGGAGCTGTTTTTT. Protein product: CATRKGDRGYTGELFF.

This rearrangement joins TRBV5-1 to TRBJ2-2; 8 bases map to TRBD1. The trim removed 7 bases at V and 0 bases at J, leaving 5 bases unmatched. Germline V gene data show CDR1 as SGHRS and CDR2 as YFSETQ. This CDR3 spans 15 amino acids. The CDR3 reads CASSRTGPNTGELFF. The CDR3 DNA is TGCGCCAGCTCCCGGACAGGGCCGAACACCGGGGAGCTGTTTTTT.

CDR3 coding DNA: TGTGCCAGCAGCCACAGGACCCCTAGCTATGGCTACACCTTC. Protein product: CASSHRTPSYGYTF. J is TRBJ1-2 and V is TRBV6-5; perhaps TRBD1 as D (5 bases). Germline values: CDR1 MNHEY, CDR2 SVGAGI. V lost 6 bases to trimming and J lost 4 bases, with 15 bases between them. The CDR3 extends over 14 amino acids.

The chain is built from TRBV6-2 or TRBV6-3 and TRBJ2-1; 7 nucleotides align to TRBD2. This CDR3 is built from 20 residues. The V segment lost 2 bases and the J segment 0 bases; nucleotides outside the gene matches: 16. CDR1 is MNHEY and CDR2 is SVGEGT in the germline V gene. The DNA of the CDR3 is TGTGCCAGCAGTTACCTTCTAGCGGCACGGACCCTAAGCTCCTACAATGAGCAGTTCTTC. Residues: CASSYLLAARTLSSYNEQFF.

The chain uses TRBV30 and TRBJ2-1; 16 nucleotides agree with TRBD2. V trimming: 0 bases; J trimming: 9 bases; junction bases outside the gene matches: 5. The germline V gene has CDR1 GTSNPN and CDR2 SVGIG (reference sequence). The CDR3 is 16 residues long. This CDR3 is CAWSVPGLAGGGEQFF. The CDR3 bases are TGTGCCTGGAGTGTACCGGGACTAGCGGGAGGGGGTGAGCAGTTCTTC.

For the CDR3, the DNA is TGTGCCAGTAGTGCAAGAGACAGGGGGCGCGGAAACACCATATATTTT. Translation gives CASSARDRGRGNTIYF. The rearrangement joins TRBV19 to TRBJ1-3; 10 positions match TRBD1. V gave up 5 bases and J gave up 4 bases; unmatched junction bases: 8. CDR3 size: 16 residues. The germline gives CDR1 LNHDA, CDR2 SQIVND (reference sequence).

The gene calls are TRBV6-5 and TRBJ1-2, with 7 bases matching TRBD1. This CDR3 is 14 amino acids long. Unmatched junction bases numbered 8, after V lost 6 bases and J lost 4 bases. Per germline, CDR1 MNHEY and CDR2 SVGAGI. The CDR3 region is CASRRQGSGYGYTF. In DNA, the CDR3 is TGTGCCAGCAGGCGACAGGGATCGGGCTATGGCTACACCTTC.

This chain connects TRBV7-6 to TRBJ2-7, with 7 bases matching TRBD1. The germline V gene has CDR1 SGHVS and CDR2 FNYEAQ. Germline trimming cut 5 bases from V and 3 bases from J; bases unmatched to any gene: 10. This CDR3 spans 15 amino acids. The CDR3 region has the DNA TGTGCCAGCAGCCTAACAGGGGACCCCTTCTACGAGCAGTACTTC. This translates into CASSLTGDPFYEQYF.

V is TRBV27 and J is TRBJ2-3; D might be TRBD1 (5 bases). The CDR3 runs to 17 residues. V was shortened by 0 bases and J by 4 bases, with 17 bases between the two germline ends. The V gene's germline CDR1 is MNHEY and CDR2 SMNVEV (reference sequence). CDR3 in amino acids: CASSLSPVGRGADTQYF. DNA of the CDR3: TGTGCCAGCAGTTTATCGCCAGTGGGGCGTGGCGCAGATACGCAGTATTTT.

The chain has TRBV28 and TRBJ1-5; maybe TRBD1 (6 bases). The germline V gene has CDR1 MDHEN and CDR2 SYDVKM. Trimming removed 6 bases at V and 6 bases at J, with 15 bases between. The CDR3 spans 14 residues. CDR3 nucleotide sequence: TGTGCCAGCAGAGACAACAGGGATTTTCAGCCCCAGCATTTT. Residues: CASRDNRDFQPQHF.